The next 22 T cell receptor beta chains were all read from a single sample in a study of blood T cells in healthy people across ages. A second about 6 to 11 cycle PCR used barcoded and J-beta primers. TCRdb re-called the 5' RACE reads with MiXCR, one entry per CDR3 protein. The sample records about 730,000 distinct CDR3 sequences, around 46% being singletons. The specimen was blood. The receptors derive from a woman in her sixties or seventies in good health.

As for this clonotype: Since a much larger clone is just one base distant, this may be a read error. CDR3 residues: CASSQLAGGNSEQFF. In DNA form, the CDR3 reads TGTGCCAGCAGCCAACTAGCGGGAGGGAACAGTGAGCAGTTCTTC. This chain connects TRBV7-2 to TRBJ2-1; 13 nucleotides line up with TRBD2. The ends lost 5 bases at V and 9 bases at J; junction bases unmatched: 7. CDR3 size: 15 residues. Germline CDR1 is SGHTA and CDR2 is FQGNSA.

The V call is TRBV29-1, the J call TRBJ2-2; no definite D call. Germline V CDR1 and CDR2: SQVTM, ANQGSEA. The CDR3 runs 14 residues. The germline V and J ends were trimmed by 3 bases and 1 base, with 9 bases remaining between them. The CDR3 nucleotides are TGCAGCGTTGAGCGGCAGCTGAACACCGGGGAGCTGTTTTTT. This translates into CSVERQLNTGELFF.

The rearrangement joins TRBV5-1 to TRBJ1-1; D not certain. CDR3 size: 13 residues. Germline-derived CDR1 and CDR2 are SGHRS and YFSETQ. Trimming took off 7 bases at V and 10 bases at J, with 20 bases between the two ends. The CDR3 loop is CASRPDREGGAFF. CDR3 nucleotide sequence: TGCGCCAGCCGACCGGACCGTGAGGGCGGAGCTTTCTTT.

As to this clonotype: Relative to the germline gene, one junction end is altered; a read error may explain this. The CDR3 nucleotides are TGTGCCAACAGCTTATTAAGCGGGGTCACAGATACGCAGTATTTT. This sequence encodes CANSLLSGVTDTQYF. The V and J genes are TRBV7-2 and TRBJ2-3; 7 bases are a match to TRBD2. The CDR3 spans 15 residues. Germline CDR1 SGHTA, CDR2 FQGNSA.

This clonotype occurred a few times. The V gene is TRBV20-1, the J gene TRBJ1-4; tentative D call: TRBD1 (6 bases). Germline V CDR1 and CDR2: DFQATT, SNEGSKA (reference sequence). CDR3 length: 15 amino acids. Between the trimmed V and J ends, which lost 5 bases and 4 bases, there was a span of 17 bases. The CDR3 coding sequence is TGCAGTGCTCCCAGAATTACAGGGTTTAATGAAAAACTGTTTTTT. Encoded protein: CSAPRITGFNEKLFF.

This clonotype was observed many times. The chain recombines TRBV4-2 with TRBJ2-7, with a weak D call TRBD2 (5 bases). Germline-derived CDR1 and CDR2 are LGHNA and YNFKEQ. The CDR3 extends over 15 amino acids. Trimming took 0 bases from V and 0 from J, leaving 9 bases between them. The CDR3 protein is CASSQEAGGSYEQYF. As DNA, the CDR3 is TGTGCCAGCAGCCAAGAGGCGGGCGGCTCCTACGAGCAGTACTTC.

This chain joins TRBV28 and TRBJ2-3; 9 bases are a match to TRBD1. V was pared by 2 bases and J by 6 bases, with 6 bases of the junction left unmatched. CDR3 size: 15 residues. Germline V gene lookup returns CDR1 MDHEN and CDR2 SYDVKM. CDR3 sequence: CASSLGGQGFDTQYF. CDR3 bases: TGTGCCAGCAGTTTAGGGGGACAGGGTTTTGATACGCAGTATTTT.

This clonotype is a singleton in its sample. An end of the junction differs from the germline gene, which may be a read error. The V and J genes are TRBV24-1 and TRBJ1-5; 8 bases are a match to TRBD1. Germline loops: CDR1 KGHDR, CDR2 SFDVKD. There are 18 residues in the CDR3. The CDR3 here is CAASDSGTGRLSNQPQHF. CDR3 in DNA: TGTGCCGCCAGTGATTCCGGGACAGGTAGGCTTAGCAATCAGCCCCAGCATTTT.

V gene TRBV15 combines with J gene TRBJ2-5; no clear D gene. Germline assignment: CDR1 LNHNV and CDR2 YYDKDF (reference sequence). Trimming cost V 1 base and J 0 bases, with 12 bases left between them. The CDR3 sequence is 16 residues long. CDR3 loop: CATSRVGRAYQETQYF. The DNA for the CDR3 is TGTGCCACCAGCAGAGTAGGACGGGCGTACCAAGAGACCCAGTACTTC.

V gene TRBV7-6 combines with J gene TRBJ2-7; weak D call: TRBD2 (5 bases). V lost 1 base, J lost 7 bases, and 17 bases lay in between. CDR3 length: 15 residues. Germline V gene data show CDR1 as SGHVS and CDR2 as FNYEAQ. CDR3 nucleotides: TGTGCCAGCAGCTTAGACCGGGAATCCTACAATGAGCAGTACTTC. This gives the protein CASSLDRESYNEQYF.

The rearrangement uses TRBV5-1 and TRBJ2-7, with a possible D match to TRBD2 (5 bases). V shed 1 base and J shed 1 base, with 12 bases lying between them. The CDR3 consists of 15 residues. Germline V gene sequence: CDR1 SGHRS, CDR2 YFSETQ. The chain's CDR3 is CASSLTEVRSYEQYF. In nucleotides, the CDR3 is TGCGCCAGCAGCTTGACGGAGGTTAGGTCCTACGAGCAGTACTTC. Drawing the rest from reference TRBV5-1 and TRBJ2-7, the complete variable domain is KAGVTQTPRYLIKTRGQQVTLSCSPISGHRSVSWYQQTPGQGLQFLFEYFSETQRNKGNFPGRFSGRQFSNSRSEMNVSTLELGDSALYLCASSLTEVRSYEQYFGPGTRLTVT.

This clonotype was recorded a few times. V gene TRBV12-3 or TRBV12-4 combines with J gene TRBJ1-2, with no clear D. The CDR3 has 13 amino acids. Trimming left V 7 bases short and J 4 bases short, with 13 bases between. The CDR3 DNA reads TGTGCCAGCACAAACCCAGGCTCCTATGGCTACACCTTC. It specifies CASTNPGSYGYTF.

The chain combines TRBV5-1 with TRBJ1-2; D possibly corresponds to TRBD1 (5 bases). Trimming took off 5 bases at V and 3 bases at J, with 5 bases between the two ends. There are 11 residues in the CDR3. Germline V CDR1 and CDR2: SGHRS, YFSETQ. The DNA of the CDR3 is TGCGCCAGCAGACAGGACTATGGCTACACCTTC. Protein sequence: CASRQDYGYTF.

A remark on this clonotype: A single base separates this from a much larger clone, so it may be a read error. The chain has TRBV29-1 and TRBJ2-3, with TRBD2 identical over 9 bases. V dropped 4 bases and J dropped 6; count of bases not matched to a gene: 8. CDR1 is SQVTM, CDR2 ANQGSEA, per germline. The CDR3 extends over 14 amino acids. The CDR3 DNA reads as TGCAGCGTTGGAGTTCTAGCGGGATATGATACGCAGTATTTT. Its protein product is CSVGVLAGYDTQYF.

The V and J genes are TRBV25-1 and TRBJ2-5; 11 bases are shared with TRBD2. This CDR3 has 16 residues. Losses at the gene ends were 3 bases for V and 6 bases for J; bases not matched to a gene: 9. The germline V gene encodes CDR1 MGHDK and CDR2 SYGVNS. The DNA of the CDR3 is TGTGCCAGCAGTGAGCCCAGTAGCGGGGGGGCTAAGACCCAGTACTTC. Translating it yields CASSEPSSGGAKTQYF.

The J gene is TRBJ2-7, the V gene TRBV20-1; 7 bases line up with TRBD1. Germline V gives CDR1 DFQATT, CDR2 SNEGSKA (reference sequence). The CDR3 contains 16 residues. V shed 3 bases, J shed 0 bases, and the junction held 11 bases outside the gene matches. The DNA for the CDR3 is TGCAGTGCTAGTAGTAGGGGCAGGGGGAGCTCCTACGAGCAGTACTTC. This sequence encodes CSASSRGRGSSYEQYF.

In this sample, this clonotype turned up a few times. The gene calls are TRBV12-3 or TRBV12-4 and TRBJ2-5, with D possibly TRBD1 on 6 matching bases. V shed 2 bases and J shed 2 bases, with 9 bases lying between them. This CDR3 spans 14 amino acids. The CDR3 region has the DNA TGTGCCAGCAGTTTATGGGGACATCAAGAGACCCAGTACTTC. It yields the protein CASSLWGHQETQYF.

This clonotype was recorded a few times. The genes are TRBV18 and TRBJ2-7; D may be TRBD1 or TRBD2 (5 bases each). This CDR3 has 15 amino acids. The V and J ends lost 0 bases and 2 bases respectively, with 11 bases between them. Germline-derived CDR1 and CDR2 are KGHSH and LQKENI. In nucleotides, the CDR3 is TGTGCCAGCTCACCACCTTCCGGGACGACCTACGAGCAGTACTTC. Its translation: CASSPPSGTTYEQYF.

This chain uses TRBV29-1 with TRBJ2-7; D may match TRBD1 or TRBD2 (5 bases each). The tail of the sequence fits TRBJ2-5 better, so the J call may be wrong. The CDR3 is made up of 13 amino acids. Germline V gene data show CDR1 as SQVTM and CDR2 as ANQGSEA. CDR3 amino acids: CSGGSLGGGTQYF. The DNA of the CDR3 is TGCAGCGGGGGGAGCTTGGGTGGAGGGACCCAGTACTTC.

The CDR3 nucleotides are TGTGCCACCAGCAGAGAAAGACAGGGGAAGGCTAGCGGGAGTGGCACGCAGTATTTT. This sequence encodes CATSRERQGKASGSGTQYF. The chain carries TRBV15 and TRBJ2-3; TRBD2 matches at 10 bases. CDR3 length: 19 amino acids. Losses at the gene ends were 0 bases for V and 9 bases for J; bases not matched to a gene: 18. Germline values: CDR1 LNHNV, CDR2 YYDKDF (reference sequence).

J is TRBJ2-1 and V is TRBV13; perhaps TRBD2 as D (5 bases). The CDR3 consists of 15 residues. Germline V gene sequence: CDR1 PRHDT, CDR2 FYEKMQ (reference sequence). The germline V and J ends were trimmed by 5 bases and 4 bases, with 15 bases remaining between them. Here the CDR3 reads CASSQRDIGYNEQFF. CDR3 nucleotide sequence: TGTGCCAGCAGCCAGAGGGATATTGGATACAATGAGCAGTTCTTC. Looking up the rest from reference TRBV13 and TRBJ2-1 gives the full variable domain: AAGVIQSPRHLIKEKRETATLKCYPIPRHDTVYWYQQGPGQDPQFLISFYEKMQSDKGSIPDRFSAQQFSDYHSELNMSSLELGDSALYFCASSQRDIGYNEQFFGPGTRLTVL.

This clonotype was observed at least ten times. This chain connects TRBV12-3 or TRBV12-4 to TRBJ2-7; perhaps TRBD2 as D (5 bases). This CDR3 has 15 amino acids. Trimming stripped 1 base from V and 0 bases from J, with 10 bases between. CDR3 coding DNA: TGTGCCAGCAGTTTAGGAGGGCTTTACTCCTACGAGCAGTACTTC. Translated, it gives CASSLGGLYSYEQYF.